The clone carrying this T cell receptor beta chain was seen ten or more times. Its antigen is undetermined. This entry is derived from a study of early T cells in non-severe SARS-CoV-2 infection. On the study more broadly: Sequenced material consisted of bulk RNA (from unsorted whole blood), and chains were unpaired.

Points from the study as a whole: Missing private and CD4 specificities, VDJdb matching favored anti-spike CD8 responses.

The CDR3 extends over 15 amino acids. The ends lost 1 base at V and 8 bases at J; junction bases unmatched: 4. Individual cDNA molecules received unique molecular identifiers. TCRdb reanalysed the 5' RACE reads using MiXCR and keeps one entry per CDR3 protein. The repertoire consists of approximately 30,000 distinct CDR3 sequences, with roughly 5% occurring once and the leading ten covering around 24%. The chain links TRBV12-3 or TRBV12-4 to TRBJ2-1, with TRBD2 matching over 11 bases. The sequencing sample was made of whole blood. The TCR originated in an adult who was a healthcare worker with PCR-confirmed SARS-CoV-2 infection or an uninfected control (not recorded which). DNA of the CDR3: TGTGCCAGCAGTTTAGGGTTAGCGGGAGGGGATGAGCAGTTCTTC. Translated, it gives CASSLGLAGGDEQFF.